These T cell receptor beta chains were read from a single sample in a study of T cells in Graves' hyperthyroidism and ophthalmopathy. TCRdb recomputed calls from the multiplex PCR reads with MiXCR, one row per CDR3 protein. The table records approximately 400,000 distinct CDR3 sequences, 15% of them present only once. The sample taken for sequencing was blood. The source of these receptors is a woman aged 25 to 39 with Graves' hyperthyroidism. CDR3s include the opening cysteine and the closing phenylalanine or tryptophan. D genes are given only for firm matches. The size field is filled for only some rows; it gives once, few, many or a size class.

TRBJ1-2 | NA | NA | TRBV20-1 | CSAAYGYTF | TGCAGTGCCGCATATGGCTACACCTTC
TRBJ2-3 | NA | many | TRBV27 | CASSLITEGITDTQYF | TGTGCCAGCAGTCTAATCACGGAAGGGATTACAGATACGCAGTATTTT
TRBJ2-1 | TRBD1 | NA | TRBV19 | CASTPGQGGFNEQFF | TGTGCCAGTACCCCAGGACAGGGGGGGTTCAATGAGCAGTTCTTC
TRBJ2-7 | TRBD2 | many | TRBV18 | CASSFSGSNYEQYF | TGTGCCAGCTCATTTAGCGGGAGTAATTACGAGCAGTACTTC
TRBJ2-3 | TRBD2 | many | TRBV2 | CASSGGVTWREGVDTQYF | TGTGCCAGCAGTGGAGGGGTTACGTGGCGGGAGGGTGTGGATACGCAGTATTTT
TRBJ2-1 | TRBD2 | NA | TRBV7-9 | CASSPQLAGVHNEQFF | TGTGCCAGCAGCCCCCAACTAGCGGGAGTGCACAATGAGCAGTTCTTC
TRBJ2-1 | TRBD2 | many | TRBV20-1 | CSARGGTSGGYNEQFF | TGCAGTGCTAGGGGTGGGACTAGCGGGGGGTACAATGAGCAGTTCTTC
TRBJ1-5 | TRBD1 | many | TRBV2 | CASSLGQGVHQPQHF | TGTGCCAGCAGTCTTGGACAGGGGGTCCATCAGCCCCAGCATTTT
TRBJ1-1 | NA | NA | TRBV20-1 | CSASKQGVNTEAFF | TGCAGTGCTAGTAAGCAGGGAGTGAACACTGAAGCTTTCTTT
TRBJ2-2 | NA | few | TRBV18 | CASPYAANTGELFF | TGTGCCAGCCCCTATGCGGCCAACACCGGGGAGCTGTTTTTT
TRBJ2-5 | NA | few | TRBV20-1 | CSATRVQETQYF | TGCAGTGCTACCAGGGTCCAAGAGACCCAGTACTTC
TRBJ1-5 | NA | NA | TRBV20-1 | CSARVSGGAQHF | TGCAGTGCTAGAGTATCGGGGGGGGCCCAGCATTTT
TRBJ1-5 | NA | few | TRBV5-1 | CASSLSGINQPQHF | TGCGCCAGCAGCTTGTCCGGGATAAATCAGCCCCAGCATTTT
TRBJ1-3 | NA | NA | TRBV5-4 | CASSVPTANSGNTIYF | TGTGCCAGCAGCGTACCGACCGCAAACTCTGGAAACACCATATATTTT
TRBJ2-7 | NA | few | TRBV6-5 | CASSYSDILGIEQYF | TGTGCCAGCAGTTACTCGGATATTTTAGGGATCGAGCAGTACTTC
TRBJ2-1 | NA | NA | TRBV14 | CASSQDGARIDEQFF | TGTGCCAGCAGCCAAGACGGGGCGCGCATTGATGAGCAGTTCTTC
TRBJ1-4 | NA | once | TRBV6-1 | CASKSPSGATNEKLFF | TGTGCCAGCAAGTCTCCCTCCGGGGCAACTAATGAAAAACTGTTTTTT
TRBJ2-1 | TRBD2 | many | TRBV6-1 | CASSEGGSGRNNEQFF | TGTGCCAGCAGTGAAGGAGGTAGCGGGAGGAACAATGAGCAGTTCTTC
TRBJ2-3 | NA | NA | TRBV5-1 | CASSLNSGGITDTQYF | TGCGCCAGCAGCTTGAACTCTGGCGGGATCACAGATACGCAGTATTTT
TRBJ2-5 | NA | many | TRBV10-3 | CAVRDNQETQYF | TGTGCCGTCCGGGACAACCAAGAGACCCAGTACTTC
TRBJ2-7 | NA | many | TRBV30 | CAWSVSEGPYEQYF | TGTGCCTGGAGTGTGTCAGAGGGACCCTACGAGCAGTACTTC
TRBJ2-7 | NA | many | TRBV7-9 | CASSWADEPTYEQYF | TGTGCCAGCAGCTGGGCAGATGAGCCGACCTACGAGCAGTACTTC
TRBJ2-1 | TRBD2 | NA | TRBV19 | CASGTSGIYEQFF | TGTGCCAGCGGGACTAGCGGGATTTATGAGCAGTTCTTC
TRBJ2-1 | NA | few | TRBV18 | CASSPPWEYNEQFF | TGTGCCAGCTCACCACCGTGGGAATACAATGAGCAGTTCTTC
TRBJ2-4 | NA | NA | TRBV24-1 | CATSETGRDSIQYF | TGTGCCACCAGTGAAACAGGGAGAGACTCCATTCAGTACTTC
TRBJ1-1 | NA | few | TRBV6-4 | CASSDYVGTEAFF | TGTGCCAGCAGTGACTATGTGGGAACTGAAGCTTTCTTT
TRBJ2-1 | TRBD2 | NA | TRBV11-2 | CASSPGRGAIYNEQFF | TGTGCCAGCAGCCCCGGGAGGGGCGCAATCTACAATGAGCAGTTCTTC
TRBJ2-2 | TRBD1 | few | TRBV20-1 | CSARDPKTGVNTGELFF | TGCAGTGCTAGAGACCCTAAGACAGGGGTTAACACCGGGGAGCTGTTTTTT
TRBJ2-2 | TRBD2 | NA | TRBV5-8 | CASSSGGRLFGLFF | TGTGCCAGCAGCAGCGGGGGGCGACTGTTTGGGCTGTTTTTT
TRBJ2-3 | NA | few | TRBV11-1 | CASSHRTFGEANTQYF | TGTGCCAGCAGCCATCGGACTTTTGGGGAGGCAAATACGCAGTATTTT
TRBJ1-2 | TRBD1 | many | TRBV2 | CASSLDRGPYGYTF | TGTGCCAGCAGTCTGGACAGGGGGCCCTATGGCTACACCTTC
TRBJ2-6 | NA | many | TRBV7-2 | CASSLQLSGANVLTF | TGTGCCAGCAGCTTACAACTCTCTGGGGCCAACGTCCTGACTTTC
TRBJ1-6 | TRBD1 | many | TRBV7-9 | CASSPDRSALHF | TGTGCCAGCAGCCCGGACAGGTCCGCCCTCCACTTT
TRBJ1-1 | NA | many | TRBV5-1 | CASSLLEMNTEAFF | TGCGCCAGCAGCTTGCTGGAGATGAACACTGAAGCTTTCTTT
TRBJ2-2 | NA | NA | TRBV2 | CASSPWQGPGTGELFF | TGTGCCAGCAGCCCATGGCAGGGCCCGGGCACCGGGGAGCTGTTTTTT
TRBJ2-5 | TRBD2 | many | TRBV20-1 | CSARDLVAGGSFESQYF | TGCAGTGCTAGAGATCTAGTAGCGGGAGGGTCATTTGAGTCCCAGTACTTC
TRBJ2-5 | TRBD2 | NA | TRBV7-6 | CASSPTTSVQETQYF | TGTGCCAGCAGCCCAACAACTAGCGTCCAAGAGACCCAGTACTTC
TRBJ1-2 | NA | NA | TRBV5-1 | CASRLQGELWNGYTF | TGCGCCAGCAGGCTACAGGGAGAGCTATGGAATGGCTACACCTTC
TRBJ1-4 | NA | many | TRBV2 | CASSEARTGSNEKLFF | TGTGCCAGCAGTGAAGCGAGAACAGGGTCTAATGAAAAACTGTTTTTT